A single sample is the source of the 2 T cell receptor beta chains below, sequenced in a study of control samples from healthy donors and cancer patients. Here immunoSEQ multiplex PCR was the method, and the copy in TCRdb shows in-frame clones only, minus some. The data hold tens of thousands of clones, with about 87% observed a single time. Material: blood. All receptors derive from a woman in her sixties or seventies in good health.

This chain joins TRBV7-2 and TRBJ1-5; tentative D call: TRBD1 (6 bases). Germline V gene lookup returns CDR1 SGHTA and CDR2 FQGNSA. Trimming removed 4 bases from V and 11 bases from J, with 18 bases in between. The CDR3 spans 14 residues. The CDR3: CASSSLPGRGAQHF. The CDR3 DNA is TGTGCCAGCAGCTCGCTACCGGGGAGGGGGGCCCAGCATTTT.

V usage is TRBV3-1 (or the pseudogene TRBV3-2) and J usage is TRBJ2-7; 7 bases are a match to TRBD1. The germline V gene encodes CDR1 LGHDT and CDR2 YNNKEL (reference sequence). The CDR3 is 14 residues long. The junction had 6 bases not matched to a gene; V was cut back by 4 bases and J by 3 bases. The CDR3 DNA follows: TGTGCCAGCAGCCTACTATACAGGGGCTACGAGCAGTACTTC. Translated: CASSLLYRGYEQYF.